This T cell receptor beta chain was observed in a study of cytomegalovirus exposure and HLA in healthy donors. As for the study in general: Later analysis reported that the 110 or so validation repertoires shared the platform of the roughly 700 first-cohort repertoires.

The donors were members of the validation cohort comprising approximately 110 subjects, separate from the roughly 700-subject first cohort. This clone was observed a single time. The data were produced by immunoSEQ multiplex PCR, yet TCRdb's version contains in-frame clones alone and is incomplete. The sample yields some 140,000 clones, roughly 89% seen once. Germline CDR1 is SGHVS and CDR2 is FNYEAQ. V shed 2 bases and J 2 bases; nucleotides not matched to a gene: 7. The CDR3 totals 17 residues. The V gene is TRBV7-6, the J gene TRBJ2-1, with TRBD2 matching 9 bases. This clonotype was obtained from a woman aged 18 to 35 in good health and CMV-seropositive. Material for sequencing was PBMCs. CDR3 nucleotide sequence: TGTGCCAGCAGCTTATACCCTAGCGGGGACACCTACAATGAGCAGTTCTTC. This codes for CASSLYPSGDTYNEQFF.